This T cell receptor beta chain was retrieved from a study of shared clonotypes between healthy human individuals. Germline V gene data show CDR1 as SNHLY and CDR2 as FYNNEI. CDR3 size: 14 residues. V dropped 8 bases and J dropped 0 bases, with 10 bases sitting between them. Assay runs were performed at deep level. In the authors' workflow: Owing to the provision of junction-only sequences devoid of quality scores by immunoSEQ, filtering differed. Assay: immunoSEQ multiplex PCR; the TCRdb copy retains only in-frame clones and omits some. D and trimming were read from the DNA, whereas the V and J calls and clone size are those reported in that table. Of 2 million or so clones in the sample, 85% to 95% were seen once.

The rearrangement uses TRBV2 and TRBJ2-2; unclear D gene. This receptor was identified in a man aged 18 to 35 in good health. Material for sequencing was naive CD4+ T cells sorted from blood. The subset is: CD45RA+ positively selected. The CDR3 region is CASRAYANTGELFF. In DNA, the CDR3 is TGTGCCAGCCGAGCCTACGCGAACACCGGGGAGCTGTTTTTT. Supplemented by reference TRBV2 and TRBJ2-2, the full variable domain reads EPEVTQTPSHQVTQMGQEVILRCVPISNHLYFYWYRQILGQKVEFLVSFYNNEISEKSEIFDDQFSVERPDGSNFTLKIRSTKLEDSAMYFCASRAYANTGELFFGEGSRLTVL.